This T cell receptor beta chain is drawn from a study of cytomegalovirus exposure and HLA in healthy donors. Study-wide points: Across all donors, roughly uniform sequencing depth was an assumption of the presence/absence analyses. Later on, an analysis showed TCR association rates differing by HLA locus, with DRB1 the most and HLA-C the fewest. Highly shared variants forming one cluster were likely a sequencing artifact.

The germline V gene encodes CDR1 SGHNT and CDR2 YYREEE (reference sequence). The CDR3 length is 16 residues. Trimming took 0 bases from V and 0 from J, leaving 12 bases between them. This clone was seen a few times. Its antigen remains unknown. PCR used 60 Vbeta primers and 13 Jbeta primers. Data came from immunoSEQ multiplex PCR; TCRdb stores just in-frame clones and leaves some out. The sample shows some 120,000 clones, 80% of them seen only once. This cohort consisted of healthy bone marrow donors. V is TRBV5-4 and J is TRBJ1-1; unclear D gene. Input material: PBMCs. The sequence was obtained from a man in his thirties or forties in good health and CMV-seronegative. The chain's CDR3 is CASSLGSSTMNTEAFF. The CDR3 nucleotides read TGTGCCAGCAGCTTGGGGTCTTCCACAATGAACACTGAAGCTTTCTTT.